This TCR beta chain originates from a study of cytomegalovirus exposure and HLA in healthy donors. With respect to this clone: Its antigen is unidentified.

General study results and limits: In an earlier analysis, productive rearrangement rates for most beta V segments clustered near 87% or 30%.

13 Jbeta primers and 60 Vbeta primers were used for the PCR. Sequencing was performed with immunoSEQ multiplex PCR; in TCRdb, only in-frame clones are kept and a portion is missing. The sample lists 140,000 to 150,000 clones, 60% to 75% occurring once. The receptor's source is a man younger than 40 in good health and CMV-seronegative. Sequences were obtained from PBMCs.

The DNA for the CDR3 is TGTGCCAGCAGCTTAGCACCTGACAGGGGGCGAGTTGGAGCTTTCTTT. Amino acid sequence: CASSLAPDRGRVGAFF. V and J are TRBV11-2 and TRBJ1-1; 10 nucleotides match TRBD1. The V gene end was trimmed by 1 base and the J gene end by 10 bases; junction bases not matched to a gene: 12. CDR1 is SGHAT and CDR2 is FQNNGV in the germline V gene. The CDR3 runs 16 residues. The variable domain in full, completed from reference TRBV11-2 and TRBJ1-1, reads EAGVAQSPRYKIIEKRQSVAFWCNPISGHATLYWYQQILGQGPKLLIQFQNNGVVDDSQLPKDRFSAERLKGVDSTLKIQPAKLEDSAVYLCASSLAPDRGRVGAFFGQGTRLTVV.